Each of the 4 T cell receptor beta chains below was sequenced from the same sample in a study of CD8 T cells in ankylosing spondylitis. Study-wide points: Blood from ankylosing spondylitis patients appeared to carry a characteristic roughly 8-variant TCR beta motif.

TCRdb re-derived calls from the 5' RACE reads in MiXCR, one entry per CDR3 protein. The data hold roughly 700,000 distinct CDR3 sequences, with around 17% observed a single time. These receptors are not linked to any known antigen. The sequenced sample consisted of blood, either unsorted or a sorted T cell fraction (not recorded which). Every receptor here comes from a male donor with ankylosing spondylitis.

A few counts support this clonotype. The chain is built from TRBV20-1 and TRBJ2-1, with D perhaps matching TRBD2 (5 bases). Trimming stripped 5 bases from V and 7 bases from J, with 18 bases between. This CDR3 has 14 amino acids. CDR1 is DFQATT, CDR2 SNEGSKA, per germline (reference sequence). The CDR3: CSASFSDLRNEQFF. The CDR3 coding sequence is TGCAGTGCTTCCTTTAGCGACTTAAGGAATGAGCAGTTCTTC.

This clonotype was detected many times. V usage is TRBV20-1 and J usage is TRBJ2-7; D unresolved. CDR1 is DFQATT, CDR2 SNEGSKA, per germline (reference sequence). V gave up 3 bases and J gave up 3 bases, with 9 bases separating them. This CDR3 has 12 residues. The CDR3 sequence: CSARVSLYEQYF. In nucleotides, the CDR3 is TGCAGTGCTAGGGTCAGTCTCTACGAGCAGTACTTC.

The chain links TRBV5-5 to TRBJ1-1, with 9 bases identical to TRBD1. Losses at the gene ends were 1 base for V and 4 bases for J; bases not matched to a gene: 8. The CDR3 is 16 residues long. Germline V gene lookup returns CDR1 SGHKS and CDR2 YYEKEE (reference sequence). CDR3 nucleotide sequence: TGTGCCAGCAGCTTGTGGGACAGGGACTCGGGCACTGAAGCTTTCTTT. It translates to CASSLWDRDSGTEAFF.

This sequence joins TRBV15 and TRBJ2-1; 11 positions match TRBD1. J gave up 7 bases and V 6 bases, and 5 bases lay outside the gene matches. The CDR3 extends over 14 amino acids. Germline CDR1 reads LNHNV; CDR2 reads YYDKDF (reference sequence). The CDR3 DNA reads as TGTGCCACCAGGAGGACAGGGGGCTTTAATGAGCAGTTCTTC. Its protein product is CATRRTGGFNEQFF. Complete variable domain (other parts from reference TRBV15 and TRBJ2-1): DAMVIQNPRYQVTQFGKPVTLSCSQTLNHNVMYWYQQKSSQAPKLLFHYYDKDFNNEADTPDNFQSRRPNTSFCFLDIRSPGLGDTAMYLCATRRTGGFNEQFFGPGTRLTVL.